This T cell receptor (beta chain) was sequenced in a study of T cell responses to AZD1222 COVID-19 vaccine. Study-wide background: The study pooled second doses at about 4 or about 12 weeks.

Points from the study as a whole: With dominance at 160-218 and 743-854, vaccine-associated CD4 TCRs spanned spike.

As for this clone: Its antigen is undetermined.

The CDR3 spans 14 residues. Germline V gene sequence: CDR1 SGHRS, CDR2 YFSETQ. The V and J ends lost 1 base and 0 bases respectively, with 7 bases between them. Measured with immunoSEQ multiplex PCR; TCRdb has only the in-frame clones, and not every one. Found here are around 110,000 clones, under 90% of them singletons; the top ten hold around 5.1%. The specimen comprised peripheral blood, sampled on day 0 of AZD1222 vaccination. V gene TRBV5-1 combines with J gene TRBJ1-1; D remains unclear. The receptor's source is an adult in good health. The CDR3 coding sequence is TGCGCCAGCAGCTTGCTACAGTTGAACACTGAAGCTTTCTTT. Its translation: CASSLLQLNTEAFF.